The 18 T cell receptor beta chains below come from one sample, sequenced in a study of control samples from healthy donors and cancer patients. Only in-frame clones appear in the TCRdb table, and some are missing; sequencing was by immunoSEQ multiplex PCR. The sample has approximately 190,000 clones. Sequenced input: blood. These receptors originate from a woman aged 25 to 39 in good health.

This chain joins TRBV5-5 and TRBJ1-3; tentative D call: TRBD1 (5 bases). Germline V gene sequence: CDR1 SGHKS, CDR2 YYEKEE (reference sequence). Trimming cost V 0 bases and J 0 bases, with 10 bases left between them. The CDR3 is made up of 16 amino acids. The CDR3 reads CASSLERTYSGNTIYF. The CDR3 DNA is TGTGCCAGCAGCTTGGAAAGGACATACTCTGGAAACACCATATATTTT. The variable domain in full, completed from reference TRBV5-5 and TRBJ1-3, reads DAGVTQSPTHLIKTRGQQVTLRCSPISGHKSVSWYQQVLGQGPQFIFQYYEKEERGRGNFPDRFSARQFPNYSSELNVNALLLGDSALYLCASSLERTYSGNTIYFGEGSWLTVV.

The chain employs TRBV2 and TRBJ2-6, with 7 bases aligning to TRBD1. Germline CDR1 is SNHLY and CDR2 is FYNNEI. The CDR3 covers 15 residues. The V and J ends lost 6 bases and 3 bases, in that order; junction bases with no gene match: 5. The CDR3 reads CASRDHRGGANVLTF. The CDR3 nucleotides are TGTGCCAGCAGAGATCACAGGGGTGGGGCCAACGTCCTGACTTTC.

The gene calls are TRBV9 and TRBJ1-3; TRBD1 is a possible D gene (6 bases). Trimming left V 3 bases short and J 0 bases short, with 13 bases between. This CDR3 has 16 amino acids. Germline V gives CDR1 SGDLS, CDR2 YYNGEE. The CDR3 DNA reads TGTGCCAGCAGCGCAAGGGGGGATTTCTCTGGAAACACCATATATTTT. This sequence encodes CASSARGDFSGNTIYF.

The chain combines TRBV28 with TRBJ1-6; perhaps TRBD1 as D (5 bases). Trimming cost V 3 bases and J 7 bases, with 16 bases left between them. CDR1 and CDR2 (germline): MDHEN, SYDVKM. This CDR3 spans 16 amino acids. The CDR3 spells CASSLVYQGLNSPLHF. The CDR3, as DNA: TGTGCCAGCAGTTTGGTCTACCAGGGATTGAATTCACCCCTCCACTTT. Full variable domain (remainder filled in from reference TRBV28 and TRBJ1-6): DVKVTQSSRYLVKRTGEKVFLECVQDMDHENMFWYRQDPGLGLRLIYFSYDVKMKEKGDIPEGYSVSREKKERFSLILESASTNQTSMYLCASSLVYQGLNSPLHFGNGTRLTVT.

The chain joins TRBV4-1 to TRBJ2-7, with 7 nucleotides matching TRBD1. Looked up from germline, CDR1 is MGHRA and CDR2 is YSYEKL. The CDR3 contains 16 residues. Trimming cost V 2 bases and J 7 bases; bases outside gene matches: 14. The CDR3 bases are TGCGCCAGCAGCCAACCCTCAGAATACAGGGGAAAGGAGCAGTACTTC. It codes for CASSQPSEYRGKEQYF.

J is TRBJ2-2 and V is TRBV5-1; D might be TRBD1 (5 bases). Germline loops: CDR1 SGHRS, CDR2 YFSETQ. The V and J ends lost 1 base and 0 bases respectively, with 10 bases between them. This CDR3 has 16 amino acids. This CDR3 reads CASSLRADTNTGELFF. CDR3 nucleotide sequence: TGCGCCAGCAGCTTGAGGGCGGACACGAACACCGGGGAGCTGTTTTTT.

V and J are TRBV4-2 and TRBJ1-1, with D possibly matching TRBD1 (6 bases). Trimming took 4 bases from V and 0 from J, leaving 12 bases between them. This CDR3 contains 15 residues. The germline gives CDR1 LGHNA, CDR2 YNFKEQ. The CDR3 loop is CASSPETGMNTEAFF. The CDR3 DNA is TGTGCCAGCAGCCCGGAGACAGGCATGAACACTGAAGCTTTCTTT.

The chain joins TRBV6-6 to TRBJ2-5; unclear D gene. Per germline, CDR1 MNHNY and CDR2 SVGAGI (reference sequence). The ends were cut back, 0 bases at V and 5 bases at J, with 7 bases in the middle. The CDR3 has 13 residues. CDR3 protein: CASSYSRRETQYF. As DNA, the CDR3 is TGTGCCAGCAGTTACTCGAGGCGGGAGACCCAGTACTTC.

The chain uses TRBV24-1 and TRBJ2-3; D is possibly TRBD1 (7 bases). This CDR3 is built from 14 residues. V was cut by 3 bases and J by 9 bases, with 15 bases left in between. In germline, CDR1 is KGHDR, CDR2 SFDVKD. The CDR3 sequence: CATSDPGGSGTQYF. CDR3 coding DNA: TGTGCCACCAGTGATCCAGGGGGGTCGGGGACGCAGTATTTT.

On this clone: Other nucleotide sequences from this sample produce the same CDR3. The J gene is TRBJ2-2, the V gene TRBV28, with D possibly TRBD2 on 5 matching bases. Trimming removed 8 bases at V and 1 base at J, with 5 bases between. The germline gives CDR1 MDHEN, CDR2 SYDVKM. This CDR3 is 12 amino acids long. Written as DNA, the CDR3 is TGTGCCAGCCGGGGGAACACCGGGGAGCTGTTTTTT. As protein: CASRGNTGELFF.

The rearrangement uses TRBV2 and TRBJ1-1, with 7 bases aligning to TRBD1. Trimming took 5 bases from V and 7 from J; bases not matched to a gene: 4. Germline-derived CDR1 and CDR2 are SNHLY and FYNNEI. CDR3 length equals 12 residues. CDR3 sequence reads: CASSRDRLEAFF. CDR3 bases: TGTGCCAGCAGTCGGGACAGACTTGAAGCTTTCTTT.

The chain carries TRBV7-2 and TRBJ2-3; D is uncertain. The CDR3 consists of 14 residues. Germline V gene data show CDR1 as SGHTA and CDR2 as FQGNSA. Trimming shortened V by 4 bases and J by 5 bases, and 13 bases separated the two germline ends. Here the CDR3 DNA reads TGTGCCAGCAGCTCAAGGGTCGTTATAGATACGCAGTATTTT. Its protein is CASSSRVVIDTQYF.

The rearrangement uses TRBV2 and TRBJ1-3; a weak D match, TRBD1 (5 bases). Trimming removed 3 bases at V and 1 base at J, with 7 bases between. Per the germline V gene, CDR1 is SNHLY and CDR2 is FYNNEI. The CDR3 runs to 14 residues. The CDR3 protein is CASSDSGSGNTIYF. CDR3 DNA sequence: TGTGCCAGCAGTGATTCAGGGTCTGGAAACACCATATATTTT.

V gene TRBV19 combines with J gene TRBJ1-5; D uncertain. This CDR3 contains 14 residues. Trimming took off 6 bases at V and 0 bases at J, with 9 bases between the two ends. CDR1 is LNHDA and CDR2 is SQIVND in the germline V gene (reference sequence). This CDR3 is CASRILNSNQPQHF. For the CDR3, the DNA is TGTGCCAGTAGGATACTTAATAGCAATCAGCCCCAGCATTTT.

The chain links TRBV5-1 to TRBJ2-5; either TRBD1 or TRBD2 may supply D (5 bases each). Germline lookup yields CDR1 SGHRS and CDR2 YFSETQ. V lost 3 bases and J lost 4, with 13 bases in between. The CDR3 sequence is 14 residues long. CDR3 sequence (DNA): TGCGCCAGCAGCTCCTCAGATGGGGGAGAGACCCAGTACTTC. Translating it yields CASSSSDGGETQYF.

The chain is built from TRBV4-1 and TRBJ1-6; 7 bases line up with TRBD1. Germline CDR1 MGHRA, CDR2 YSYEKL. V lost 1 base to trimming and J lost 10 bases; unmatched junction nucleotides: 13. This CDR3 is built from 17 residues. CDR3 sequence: CASSQGTFRTGRSPLHF. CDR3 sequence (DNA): TGCGCCAGCAGCCAAGGGACCTTTCGGACAGGTCGATCACCCCTCCACTTT.

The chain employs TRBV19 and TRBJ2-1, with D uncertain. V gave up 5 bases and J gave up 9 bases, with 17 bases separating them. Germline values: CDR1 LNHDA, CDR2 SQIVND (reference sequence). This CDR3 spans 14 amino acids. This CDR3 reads CASSVISPSGEQFF. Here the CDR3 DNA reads TGTGCCAGTAGTGTTATCTCTCCTTCAGGTGAGCAGTTCTTC.

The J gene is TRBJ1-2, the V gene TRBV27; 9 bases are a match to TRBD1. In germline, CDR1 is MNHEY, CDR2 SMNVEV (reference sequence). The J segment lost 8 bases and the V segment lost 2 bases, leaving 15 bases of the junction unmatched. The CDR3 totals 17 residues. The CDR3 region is CASSLRLIGTGRTGYTF. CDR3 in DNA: TGTGCCAGCAGTTTAAGACTAATTGGGACAGGGCGGACCGGCTACACCTTC.